The sequence of this T cell receptor (beta chain) was determined in a study of T-cell memory formation after mild COVID-19. One entry per CDR3 protein, called by TCRdb with MiXCR from the 5' RACE reads. This table holds about 270,000 distinct CDR3 sequences, about 17% found once. The V gene's germline CDR1 is SEHNR and CDR2 FQNEAQ (reference sequence). V lost 6 bases, J lost 0 bases, and 10 bases lay in between. The CDR3 loop spans 14 amino acids. The rearrangement joins TRBV7-9 to TRBJ2-3, with TRBD1 as a possible D gene (5 bases). Sample: PBMCs or a T cell subset sorted from them (not recorded which). This receptor was obtained from a man in his late teens or twenties who had mild COVID-19 (a few samples of this study predate the infection). Cell type and time point are not known. This CDR3 is CASRYRQSTDTQYF. In DNA form, the CDR3 reads TGTGCCAGCAGGTACCGACAGAGCACAGATACGCAGTATTTT.